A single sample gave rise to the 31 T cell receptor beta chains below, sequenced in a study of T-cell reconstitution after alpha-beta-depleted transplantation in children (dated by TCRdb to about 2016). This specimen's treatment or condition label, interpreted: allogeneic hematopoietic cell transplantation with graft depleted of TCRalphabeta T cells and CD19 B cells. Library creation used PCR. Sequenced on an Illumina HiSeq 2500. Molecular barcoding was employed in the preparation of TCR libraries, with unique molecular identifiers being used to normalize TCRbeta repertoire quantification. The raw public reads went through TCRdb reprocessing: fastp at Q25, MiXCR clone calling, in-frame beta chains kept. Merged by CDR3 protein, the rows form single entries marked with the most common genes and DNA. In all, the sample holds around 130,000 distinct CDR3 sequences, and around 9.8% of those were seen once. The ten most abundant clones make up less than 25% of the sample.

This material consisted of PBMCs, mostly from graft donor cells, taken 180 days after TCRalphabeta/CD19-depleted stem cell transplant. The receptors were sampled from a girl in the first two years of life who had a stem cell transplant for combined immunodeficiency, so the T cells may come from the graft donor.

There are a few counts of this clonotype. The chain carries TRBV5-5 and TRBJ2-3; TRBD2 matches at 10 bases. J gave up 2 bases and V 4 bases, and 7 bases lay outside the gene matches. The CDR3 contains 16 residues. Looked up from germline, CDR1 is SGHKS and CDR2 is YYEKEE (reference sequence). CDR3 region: CASSLPGLADTDTQYF. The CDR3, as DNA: TGTGCCAGCAGCCTGCCTGGACTAGCGGACACAGATACGCAGTATTTT.

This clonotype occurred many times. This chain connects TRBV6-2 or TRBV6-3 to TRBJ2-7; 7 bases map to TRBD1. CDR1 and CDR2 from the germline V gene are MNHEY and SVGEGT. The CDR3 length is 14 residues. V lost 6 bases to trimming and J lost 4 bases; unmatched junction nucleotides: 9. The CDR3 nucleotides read TGTGCCAGCAGCCGGGACAGACACGTTTACGAGCAGTACTTC. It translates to CASSRDRHVYEQYF.

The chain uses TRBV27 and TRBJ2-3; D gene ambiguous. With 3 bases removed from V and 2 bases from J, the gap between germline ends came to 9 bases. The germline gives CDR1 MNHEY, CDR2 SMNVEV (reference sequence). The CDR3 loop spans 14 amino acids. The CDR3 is CASSFDAHTDTQYF. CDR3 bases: TGTGCCAGCAGTTTCGACGCGCACACAGATACGCAGTATTTT.

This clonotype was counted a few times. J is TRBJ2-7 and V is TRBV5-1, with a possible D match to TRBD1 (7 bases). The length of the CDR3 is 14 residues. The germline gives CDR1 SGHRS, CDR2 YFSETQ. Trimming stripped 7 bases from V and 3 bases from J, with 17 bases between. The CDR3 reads CASAGGTEVYEQYF. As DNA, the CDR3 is TGCGCCAGCGCTGGGGGGACAGAGGTCTACGAGCAGTACTTC.

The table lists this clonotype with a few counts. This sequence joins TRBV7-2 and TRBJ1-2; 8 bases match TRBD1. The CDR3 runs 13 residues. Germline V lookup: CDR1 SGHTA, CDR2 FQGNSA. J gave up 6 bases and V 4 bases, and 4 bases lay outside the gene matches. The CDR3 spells CASSSQGADGYTF. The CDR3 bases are TGTGCCAGCAGCTCGCAGGGGGCAGATGGCTACACCTTC.

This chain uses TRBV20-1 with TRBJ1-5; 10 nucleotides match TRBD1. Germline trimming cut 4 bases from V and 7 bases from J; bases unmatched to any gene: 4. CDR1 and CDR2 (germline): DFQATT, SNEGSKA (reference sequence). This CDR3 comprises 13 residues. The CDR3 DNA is TGCAGTGCTATAGACAGGGGGCTCCAGCCCCAGCATTTT. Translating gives CSAIDRGLQPQHF.

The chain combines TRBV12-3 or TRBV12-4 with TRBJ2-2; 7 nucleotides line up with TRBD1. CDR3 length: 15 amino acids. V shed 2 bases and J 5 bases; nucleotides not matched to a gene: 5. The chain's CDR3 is CASSLSYRGTGELFF. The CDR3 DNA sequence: TGTGCCAGCAGTTTATCATACAGGGGAACCGGGGAGCTGTTTTTT.

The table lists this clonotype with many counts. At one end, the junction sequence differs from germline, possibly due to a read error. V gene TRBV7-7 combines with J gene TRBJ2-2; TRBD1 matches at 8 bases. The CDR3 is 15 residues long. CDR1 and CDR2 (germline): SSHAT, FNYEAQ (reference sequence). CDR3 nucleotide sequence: TGTGCTAGCAGCCCCCGGACAGGGAAGGCCGGGGAGCTGTTTTTT. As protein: CASSPRTGKAGELFF. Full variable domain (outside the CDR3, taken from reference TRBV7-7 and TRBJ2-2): GAGVSQSPRYKVTKRGQDVTLRCDPISSHATLYWYQQALGQGPEFLTYFNYEAQPDKSGLPSDRFSAERPEGSISTLTIQRTEQRDSAMYRCASSPRTGKAGELFFGEGSRLTVL.

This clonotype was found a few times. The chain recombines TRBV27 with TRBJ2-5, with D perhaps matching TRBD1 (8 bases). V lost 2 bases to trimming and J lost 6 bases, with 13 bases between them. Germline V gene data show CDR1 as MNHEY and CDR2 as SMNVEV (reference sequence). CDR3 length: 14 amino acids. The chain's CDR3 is CASSLIQGGQTQYF. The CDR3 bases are TGTGCCAGCAGTTTAATACAGGGGGGGCAGACCCAGTACTTC.

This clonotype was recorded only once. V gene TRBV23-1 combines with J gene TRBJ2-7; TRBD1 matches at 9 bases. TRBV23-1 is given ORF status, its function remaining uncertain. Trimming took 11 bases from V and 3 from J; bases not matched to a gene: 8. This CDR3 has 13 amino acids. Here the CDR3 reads CARRDRDYYEQYF. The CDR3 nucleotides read TGCGCCCGCCGGGACAGGGATTACTACGAGCAGTACTTC.

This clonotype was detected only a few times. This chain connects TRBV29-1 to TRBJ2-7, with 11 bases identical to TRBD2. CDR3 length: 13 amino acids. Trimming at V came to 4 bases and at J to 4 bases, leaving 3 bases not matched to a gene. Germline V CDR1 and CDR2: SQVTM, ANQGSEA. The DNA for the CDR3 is TGCAGCGTTGGACTAGCGGGGATATACGAGCAGTACTTC. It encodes CSVGLAGIYEQYF.

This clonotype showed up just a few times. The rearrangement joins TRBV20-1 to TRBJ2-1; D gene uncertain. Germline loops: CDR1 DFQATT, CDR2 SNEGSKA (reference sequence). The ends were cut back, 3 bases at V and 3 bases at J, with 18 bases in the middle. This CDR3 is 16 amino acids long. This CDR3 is CSARRLMLGYYNEQFF. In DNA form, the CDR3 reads TGCAGTGCTAGGAGGTTGATGCTGGGGTACTACAATGAGCAGTTCTTC.

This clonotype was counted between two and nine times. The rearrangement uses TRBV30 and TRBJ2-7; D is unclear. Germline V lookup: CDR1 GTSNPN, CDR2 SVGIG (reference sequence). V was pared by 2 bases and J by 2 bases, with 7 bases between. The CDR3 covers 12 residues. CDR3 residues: CAWSSQPYEQYF. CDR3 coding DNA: TGTGCCTGGAGTAGTCAACCCTACGAGCAGTACTTC.

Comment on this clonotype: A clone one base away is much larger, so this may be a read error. CDR3 nucleotide sequence: TGTGCCATCAGTGAACAGGGGGCGGACACCGCGGAGCTGTTTTTT. Translating it yields CAISEQGADTAELFF. The chain is built from TRBV10-3 and TRBJ2-2; TRBD1 aligns across 9 bases. Germline V gene data show CDR1 as ENHRY and CDR2 as SYGVKD. CDR3 length: 15 residues.

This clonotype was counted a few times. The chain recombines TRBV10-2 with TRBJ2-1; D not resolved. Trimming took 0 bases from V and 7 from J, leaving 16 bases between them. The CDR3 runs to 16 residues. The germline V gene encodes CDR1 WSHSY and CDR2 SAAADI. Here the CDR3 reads CASSESTVPIGNEQFF. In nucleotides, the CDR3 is TGCGCCAGCAGTGAGTCCACAGTGCCCATTGGGAATGAGCAGTTCTTC.

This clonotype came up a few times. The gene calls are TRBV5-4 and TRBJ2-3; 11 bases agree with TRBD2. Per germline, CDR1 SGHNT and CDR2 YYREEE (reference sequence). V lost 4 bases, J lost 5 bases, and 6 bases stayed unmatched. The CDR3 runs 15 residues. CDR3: CASSPSSGGRDTQYF. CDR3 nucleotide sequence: TGTGCCAGCAGCCCATCTAGCGGGGGGAGAGATACGCAGTATTTT.

The CDR3 protein is CSVGRDSTYEQYF. CDR3 nucleotides: TGCAGCGTTGGTAGGGACAGCACCTACGAGCAGTACTTC. The chain joins TRBV29-1 to TRBJ2-7; 7 bases fit TRBD1. The CDR3 runs 13 residues. Trimming cost V 4 bases and J 2 bases; bases outside gene matches: 5. Germline V CDR1 and CDR2: SQVTM, ANQGSEA.

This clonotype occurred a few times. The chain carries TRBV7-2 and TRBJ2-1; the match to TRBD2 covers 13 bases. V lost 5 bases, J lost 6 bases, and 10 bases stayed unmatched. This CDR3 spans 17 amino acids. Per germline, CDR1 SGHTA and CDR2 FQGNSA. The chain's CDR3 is CASSPTSGRLRGNEQFF. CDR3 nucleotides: TGTGCCAGCAGCCCGACTAGCGGGAGGCTCCGTGGCAATGAGCAGTTCTTC.

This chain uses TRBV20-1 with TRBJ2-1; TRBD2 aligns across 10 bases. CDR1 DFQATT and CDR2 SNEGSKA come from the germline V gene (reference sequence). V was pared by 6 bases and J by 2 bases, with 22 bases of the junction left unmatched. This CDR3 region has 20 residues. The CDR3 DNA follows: TGCAGTGCCGTAGAGGTTACACTAGCGGGACCCCCAGTGGCCTACAATGAGCAGTTCTTC. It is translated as CSAVEVTLAGPPVAYNEQFF.

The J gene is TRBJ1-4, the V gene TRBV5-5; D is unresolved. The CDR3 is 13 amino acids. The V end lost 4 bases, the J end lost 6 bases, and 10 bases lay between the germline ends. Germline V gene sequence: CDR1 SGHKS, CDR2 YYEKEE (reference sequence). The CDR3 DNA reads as TGTGCCAGCAGCCGTACCGTCCATGAAAAACTGTTTTTT. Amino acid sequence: CASSRTVHEKLFF.

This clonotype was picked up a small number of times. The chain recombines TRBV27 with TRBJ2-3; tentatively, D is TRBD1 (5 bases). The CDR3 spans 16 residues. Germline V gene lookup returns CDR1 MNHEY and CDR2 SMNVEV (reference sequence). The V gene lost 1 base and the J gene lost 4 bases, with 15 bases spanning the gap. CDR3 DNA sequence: TGTGCCAGCAGTTTATTCCGGTTCAGGGTCCCAGATACGCAGTATTTT. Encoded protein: CASSLFRFRVPDTQYF.

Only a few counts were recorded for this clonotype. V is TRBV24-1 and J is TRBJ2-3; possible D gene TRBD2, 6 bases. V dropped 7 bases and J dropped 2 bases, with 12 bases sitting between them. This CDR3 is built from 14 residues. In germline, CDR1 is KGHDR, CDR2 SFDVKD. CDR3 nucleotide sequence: TGTGCCACCAGAGGGGACTCTCTCACAGATACGCAGTATTTT. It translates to CATRGDSLTDTQYF.

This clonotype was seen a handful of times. The CDR3 reads CASVHPGLAIHEQYF. In nucleotides, the CDR3 is TGTGCCAGCGTCCACCCGGGACTAGCGATCCACGAGCAGTACTTC. This rearrangement joins TRBV6-2 or TRBV6-3 to TRBJ2-7; TRBD2 agrees at 10 bases. The CDR3 extends over 15 amino acids. Germline V lookup: CDR1 MNHEY, CDR2 SVGEGT. V dropped 8 bases and J dropped 5; count of bases not matched to a gene: 12.

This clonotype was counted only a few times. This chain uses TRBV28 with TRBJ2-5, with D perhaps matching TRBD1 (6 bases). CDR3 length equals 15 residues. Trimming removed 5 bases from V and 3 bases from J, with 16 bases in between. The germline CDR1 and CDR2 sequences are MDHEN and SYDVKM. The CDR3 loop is CASSLTGYREETQYF. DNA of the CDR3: TGTGCCAGCAGTCTAACAGGGTACAGAGAAGAGACCCAGTACTTC.

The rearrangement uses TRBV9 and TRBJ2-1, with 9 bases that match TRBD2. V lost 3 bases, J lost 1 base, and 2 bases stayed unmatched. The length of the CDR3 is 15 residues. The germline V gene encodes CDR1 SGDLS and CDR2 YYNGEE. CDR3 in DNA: TGTGCCAGCAGCGAGAGCGGGGGGTCCTACAATGAGCAGTTCTTC. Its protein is CASSESGGSYNEQFF.

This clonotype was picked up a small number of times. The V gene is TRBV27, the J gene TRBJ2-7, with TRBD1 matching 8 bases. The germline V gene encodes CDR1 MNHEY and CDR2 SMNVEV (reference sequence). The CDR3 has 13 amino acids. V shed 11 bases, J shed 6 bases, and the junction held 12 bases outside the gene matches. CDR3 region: CACSGTGQLEQYF. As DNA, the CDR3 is TGTGCCTGTTCAGGGACAGGTCAACTCGAGCAGTACTTC.

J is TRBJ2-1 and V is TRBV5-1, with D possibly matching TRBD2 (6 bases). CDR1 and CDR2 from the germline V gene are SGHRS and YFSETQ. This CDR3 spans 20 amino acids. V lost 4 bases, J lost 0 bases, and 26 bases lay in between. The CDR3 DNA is TGCGCCAGCAGCGCAACCCTAACGCGGGGCCCGTTCCTCTCCTACAATGAGCAGTTCTTC. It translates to CASSATLTRGPFLSYNEQFF.

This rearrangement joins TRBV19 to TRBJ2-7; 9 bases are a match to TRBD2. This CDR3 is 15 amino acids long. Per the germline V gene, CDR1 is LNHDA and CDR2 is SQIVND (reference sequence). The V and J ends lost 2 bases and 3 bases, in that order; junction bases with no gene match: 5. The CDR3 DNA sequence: TGTGCCAGTAGTATACTTAGCGGGAGTGGCTACGAGCAGTACTTC. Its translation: CASSILSGSGYEQYF. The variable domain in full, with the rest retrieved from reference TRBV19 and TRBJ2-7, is DGGITQSPKYLFRKEGQNVTLSCEQNLNHDAMYWYRQDPGQGLRLIYYSQIVNDFQKGDIAEGYSVSREKKESFPLTVTSAQKNPTAFYLCASSILSGSGYEQYFGPGTRLTVT.

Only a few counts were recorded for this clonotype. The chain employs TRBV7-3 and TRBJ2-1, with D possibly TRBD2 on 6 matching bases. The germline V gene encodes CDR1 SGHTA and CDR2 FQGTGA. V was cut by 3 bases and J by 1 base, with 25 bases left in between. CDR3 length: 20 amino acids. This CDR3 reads CASSFRTSGGITPSYNEQFF. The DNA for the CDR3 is TGTGCCAGCAGCTTCAGGACTTCTGGCGGGATTACCCCTTCCTACAATGAGCAGTTCTTC.

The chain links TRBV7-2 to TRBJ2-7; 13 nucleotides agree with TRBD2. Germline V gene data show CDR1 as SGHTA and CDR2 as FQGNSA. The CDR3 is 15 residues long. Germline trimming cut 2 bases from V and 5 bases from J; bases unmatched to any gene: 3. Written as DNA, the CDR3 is TGTGCCAGCAGCTTATTGGGACTAGCGGGAAACGAGCAGTACTTC. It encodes CASSLLGLAGNEQYF. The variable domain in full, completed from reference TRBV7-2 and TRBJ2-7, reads GAGVSQSPSNKVTEKGKDVELRCDPISGHTALYWYRQSLGQGLEFLIYFQGNSAPDKSGLPSDRFSAERTGGSVSTLTIQRTQQEDSAVYLCASSLLGLAGNEQYFGPGTRLTVT.

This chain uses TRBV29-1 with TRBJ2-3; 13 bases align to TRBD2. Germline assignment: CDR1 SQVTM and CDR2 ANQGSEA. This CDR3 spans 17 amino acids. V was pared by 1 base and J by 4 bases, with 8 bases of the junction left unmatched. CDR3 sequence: CSVEASLLAGGADTQYF. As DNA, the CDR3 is TGCAGCGTTGAAGCCTCCCTACTAGCGGGAGGGGCAGATACGCAGTATTTT.